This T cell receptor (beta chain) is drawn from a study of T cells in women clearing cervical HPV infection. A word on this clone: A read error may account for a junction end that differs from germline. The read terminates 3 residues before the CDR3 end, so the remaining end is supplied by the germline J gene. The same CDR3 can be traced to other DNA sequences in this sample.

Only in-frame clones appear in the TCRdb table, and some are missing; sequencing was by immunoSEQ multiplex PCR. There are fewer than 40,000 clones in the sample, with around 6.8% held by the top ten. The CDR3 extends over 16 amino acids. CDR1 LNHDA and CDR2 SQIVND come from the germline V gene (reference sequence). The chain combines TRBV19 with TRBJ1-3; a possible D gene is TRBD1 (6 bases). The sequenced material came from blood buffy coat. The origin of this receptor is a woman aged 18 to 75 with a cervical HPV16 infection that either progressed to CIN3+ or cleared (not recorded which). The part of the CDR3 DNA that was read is TGTGCCAGTAGGAAGATTCGGGGGGCGTCTGGAAACACT. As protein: CASRKIRGASGNT. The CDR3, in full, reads CASRKIRGASGNTIYF.